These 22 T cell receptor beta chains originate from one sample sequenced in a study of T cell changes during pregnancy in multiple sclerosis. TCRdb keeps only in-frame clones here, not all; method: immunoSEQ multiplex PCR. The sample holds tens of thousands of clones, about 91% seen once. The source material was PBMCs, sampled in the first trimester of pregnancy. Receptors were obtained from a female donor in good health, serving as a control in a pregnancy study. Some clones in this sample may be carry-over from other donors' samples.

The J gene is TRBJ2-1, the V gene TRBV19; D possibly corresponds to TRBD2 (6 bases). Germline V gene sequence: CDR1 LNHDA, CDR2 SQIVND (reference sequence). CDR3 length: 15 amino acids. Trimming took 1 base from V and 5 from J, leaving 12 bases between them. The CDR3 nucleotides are TGTGCCAGTAGTATAGTGGGGGGTCGGGACAATGAGCAGTTCTTC. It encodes CASSIVGGRDNEQFF. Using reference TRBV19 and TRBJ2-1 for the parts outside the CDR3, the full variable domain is DGGITQSPKYLFRKEGQNVTLSCEQNLNHDAMYWYRQDPGQGLRLIYYSQIVNDFQKGDIAEGYSVSREKKESFPLTVTSAQKNPTAFYLCASSIVGGRDNEQFFGPGTRLTVL.

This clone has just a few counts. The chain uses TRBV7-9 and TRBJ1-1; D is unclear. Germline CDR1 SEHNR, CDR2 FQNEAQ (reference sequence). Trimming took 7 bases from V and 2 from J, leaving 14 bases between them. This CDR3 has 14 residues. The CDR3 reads CASTNTVENTEAFF. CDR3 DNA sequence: TGTGCCAGCACCAACACAGTGGAAAACACTGAAGCTTTCTTT.

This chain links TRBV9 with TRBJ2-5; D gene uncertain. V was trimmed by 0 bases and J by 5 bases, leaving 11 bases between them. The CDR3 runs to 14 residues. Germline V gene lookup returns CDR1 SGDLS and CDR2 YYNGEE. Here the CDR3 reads CASSVDTVRETQYF. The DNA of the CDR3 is TGTGCCAGCAGCGTAGATACAGTCCGGGAGACCCAGTACTTC.

This CDR3 reads CASSQAGSRYTEAFF. The CDR3 DNA follows: TGCGCCAGCAGCCAAGCTGGTAGCAGATACACTGAAGCTTTCTTT. The chain uses TRBV4-1 and TRBJ1-1; D uncertain. This CDR3 comprises 15 residues. CDR1 is MGHRA and CDR2 is YSYEKL in the germline V gene. V dropped 1 base and J dropped 3 bases, with 12 bases sitting between them.

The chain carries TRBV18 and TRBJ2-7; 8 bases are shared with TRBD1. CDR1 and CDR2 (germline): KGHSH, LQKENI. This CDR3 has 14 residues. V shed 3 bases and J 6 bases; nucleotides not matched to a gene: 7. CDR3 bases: TGTGCCAGCTCACCTTTTCAGGGGGCGGCCGAGCAGTACTTC. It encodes CASSPFQGAAEQYF.

The CDR3 here is CASSLGQDYGYTF. CDR3 bases: TGTGCCAGCAGTTTAGGACAGGACTATGGCTACACCTTC. This chain connects TRBV27 to TRBJ1-2; 7 bases agree with TRBD1. The V gene's germline CDR1 is MNHEY and CDR2 SMNVEV (reference sequence). CDR3 size: 13 residues. V shed 2 bases and J 3 bases; nucleotides not matched to a gene: 0.

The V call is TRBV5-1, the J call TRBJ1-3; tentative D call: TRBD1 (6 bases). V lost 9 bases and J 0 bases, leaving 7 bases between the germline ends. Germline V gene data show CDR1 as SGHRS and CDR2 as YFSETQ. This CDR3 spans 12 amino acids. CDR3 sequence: CATQGSGNTIYF. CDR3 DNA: TGCGCCACACAGGGCTCTGGAAACACCATATATTTT.

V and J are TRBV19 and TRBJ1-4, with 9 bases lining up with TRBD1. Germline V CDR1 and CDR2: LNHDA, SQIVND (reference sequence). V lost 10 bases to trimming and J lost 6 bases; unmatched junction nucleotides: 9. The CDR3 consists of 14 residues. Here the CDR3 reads CATTGGLADEKLFF. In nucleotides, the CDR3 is TGTGCCACTACAGGGGGCTTAGCGGATGAAAAACTGTTTTTT.

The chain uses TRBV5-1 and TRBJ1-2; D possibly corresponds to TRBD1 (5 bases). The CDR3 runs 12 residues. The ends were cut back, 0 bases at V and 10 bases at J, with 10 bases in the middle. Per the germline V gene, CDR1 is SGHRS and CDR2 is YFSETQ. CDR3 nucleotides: TGCGCCAGCAGCTTGGGGGGGGATGACTACACCTTC. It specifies CASSLGGDDYTF.

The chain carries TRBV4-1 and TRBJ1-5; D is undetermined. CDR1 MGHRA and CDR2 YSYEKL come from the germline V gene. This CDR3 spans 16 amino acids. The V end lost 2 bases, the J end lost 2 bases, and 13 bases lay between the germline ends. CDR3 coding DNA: TGCGCCAGCAGCCAAATCGGACTGCGCGGCAATCAGCCCCAGCATTTT. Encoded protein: CASSQIGLRGNQPQHF.

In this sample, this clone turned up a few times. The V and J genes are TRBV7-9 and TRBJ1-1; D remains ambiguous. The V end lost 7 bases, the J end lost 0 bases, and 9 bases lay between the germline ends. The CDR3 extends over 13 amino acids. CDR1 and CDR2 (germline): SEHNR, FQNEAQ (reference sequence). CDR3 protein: CASTPDMNTEAFF. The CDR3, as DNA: TGTGCCAGCACCCCAGACATGAACACTGAAGCTTTCTTT.

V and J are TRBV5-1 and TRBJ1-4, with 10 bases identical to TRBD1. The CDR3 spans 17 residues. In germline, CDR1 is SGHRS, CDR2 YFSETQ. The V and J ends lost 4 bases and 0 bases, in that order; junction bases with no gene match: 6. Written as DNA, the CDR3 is TGCGCCAGCAGCGCCGGGACAGGGGCTTCAACTAATGAAAAACTGTTTTTT. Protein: CASSAGTGASTNEKLFF.

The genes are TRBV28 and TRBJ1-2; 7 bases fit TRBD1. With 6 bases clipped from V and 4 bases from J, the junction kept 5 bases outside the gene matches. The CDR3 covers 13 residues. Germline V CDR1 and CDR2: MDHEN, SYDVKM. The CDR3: CASRGTVLYGYTF. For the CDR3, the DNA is TGTGCCAGCAGGGGGACAGTCCTCTATGGCTACACCTTC.

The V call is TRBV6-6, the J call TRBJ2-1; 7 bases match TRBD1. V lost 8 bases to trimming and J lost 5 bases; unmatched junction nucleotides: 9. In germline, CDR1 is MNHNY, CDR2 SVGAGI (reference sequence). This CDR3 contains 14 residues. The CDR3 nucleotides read TGTGCCAGCCAAGGAGACAGGGTGAACAATGAGCAGTTCTTC. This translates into CASQGDRVNNEQFF.

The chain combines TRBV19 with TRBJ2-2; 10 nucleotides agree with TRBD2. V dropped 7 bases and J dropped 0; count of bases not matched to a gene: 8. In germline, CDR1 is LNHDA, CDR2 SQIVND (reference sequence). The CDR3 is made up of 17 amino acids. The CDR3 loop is CASKAGGLLANTGELFF. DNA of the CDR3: TGTGCCAGTAAAGCGGGGGGGTTGTTGGCGAACACCGGGGAGCTGTTTTTT.

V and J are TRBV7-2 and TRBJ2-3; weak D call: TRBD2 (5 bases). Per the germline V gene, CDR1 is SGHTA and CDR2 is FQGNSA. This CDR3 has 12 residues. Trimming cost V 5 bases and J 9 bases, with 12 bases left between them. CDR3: CASSRTLQTQYF. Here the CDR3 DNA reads TGTGCCAGCAGCCGGACTCTCCAGACGCAGTATTTT.

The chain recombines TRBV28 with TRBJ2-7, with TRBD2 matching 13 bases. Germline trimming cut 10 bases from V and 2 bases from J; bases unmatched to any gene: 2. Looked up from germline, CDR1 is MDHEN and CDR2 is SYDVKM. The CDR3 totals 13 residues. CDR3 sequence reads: CATGLAGPYEQYF. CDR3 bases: TGTGCCACGGGACTAGCGGGACCCTACGAGCAGTACTTC.

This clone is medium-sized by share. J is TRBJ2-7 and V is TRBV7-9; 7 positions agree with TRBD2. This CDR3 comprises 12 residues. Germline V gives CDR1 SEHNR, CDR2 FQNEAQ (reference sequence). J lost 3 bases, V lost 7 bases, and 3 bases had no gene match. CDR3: CASIGGDYEQYF. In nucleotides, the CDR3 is TGTGCCAGCATTGGGGGGGACTACGAGCAGTACTTC. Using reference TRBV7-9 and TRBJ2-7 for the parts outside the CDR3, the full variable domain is DTGVSQNPRHKITKRGQNVTFRCDPISEHNRLYWYRQTLGQGPEFLTYFQNEAQLEKSRLLSDRFSAERPKGSFSTLEIQRTEQGDSAMYLCASIGGDYEQYFGPGTRLTVT.

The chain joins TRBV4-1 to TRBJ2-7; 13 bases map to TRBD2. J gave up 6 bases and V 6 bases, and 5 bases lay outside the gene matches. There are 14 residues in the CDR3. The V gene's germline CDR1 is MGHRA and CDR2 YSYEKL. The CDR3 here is CASRTSGGLGEQYF. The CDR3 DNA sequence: TGCGCCAGCAGGACTAGCGGGGGGTTGGGCGAGCAGTACTTC.

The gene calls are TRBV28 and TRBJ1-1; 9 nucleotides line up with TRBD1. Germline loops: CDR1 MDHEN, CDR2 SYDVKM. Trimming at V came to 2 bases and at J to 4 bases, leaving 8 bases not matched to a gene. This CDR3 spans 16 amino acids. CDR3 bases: TGTGCCAGCAGTTTACACGCGACAGGGGGAAGCACTGAAGCTTTCTTT. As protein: CASSLHATGGSTEAFF.

CDR3 in DNA: TGTGCCAGCAGCGCTCAGGCTGGGGGGTACGAGCAGTACTTC. This sequence encodes CASSAQAGGYEQYF. V is TRBV9 and J is TRBJ2-7; tentatively, D is TRBD2 (6 bases). The germline V gene has CDR1 SGDLS and CDR2 YYNGEE. V lost 3 bases and J 4 bases, leaving 14 bases between the germline ends. This CDR3 is 14 amino acids long.

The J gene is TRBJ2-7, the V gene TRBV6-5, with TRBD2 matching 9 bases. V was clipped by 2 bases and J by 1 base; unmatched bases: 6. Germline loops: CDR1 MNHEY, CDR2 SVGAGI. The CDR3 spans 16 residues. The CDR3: CASSYRLAAQSYEQYF. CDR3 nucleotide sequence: TGTGCCAGCAGTTACCGACTAGCGGCGCAATCCTACGAGCAGTACTTC.